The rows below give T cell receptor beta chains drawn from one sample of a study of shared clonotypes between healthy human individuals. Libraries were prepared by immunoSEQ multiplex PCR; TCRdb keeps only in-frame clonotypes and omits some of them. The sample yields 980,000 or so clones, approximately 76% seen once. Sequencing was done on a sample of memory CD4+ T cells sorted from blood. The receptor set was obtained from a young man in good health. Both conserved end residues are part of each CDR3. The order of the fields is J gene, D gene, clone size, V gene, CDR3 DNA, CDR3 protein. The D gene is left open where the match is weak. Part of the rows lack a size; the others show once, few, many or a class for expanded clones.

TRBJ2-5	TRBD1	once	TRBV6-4	TGTGCCAGCAGTGAGAGCGAAGGGACAGAACAAGAGACCCAGTACTTC	CASSESEGTEQETQYF
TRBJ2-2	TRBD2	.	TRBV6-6	TGTGCCAGCAGGGCTGGGGGAGGGACCGGGGAGCTGTTTTTT	CASRAGGGTGELFF
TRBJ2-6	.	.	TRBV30	TGTGCCTGGAGTGCAGGATCTGGGGCCAACGTCCTGACTTTC	CAWSAGSGANVLTF
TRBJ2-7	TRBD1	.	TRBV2	TGTGCCAGCAGCGGACAGGGGGCCGAGCAGTACTTC	CASSGQGAEQYF
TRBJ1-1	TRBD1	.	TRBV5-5	TGTGCCAGCAGCTTGGGACAGGGGCGGACTGAAGCTTTCTTT	CASSLGQGRTEAFF
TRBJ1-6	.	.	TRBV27	TGTGCCAGCACTGACAGTGGGAAACTTCCCCTCCACTTT	CASTDSGKLPLHF
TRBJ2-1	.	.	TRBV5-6	TGTGCCAGCGCCGCCGGGGACTACAATGAGCAGTTCTTC	CASAAGDYNEQFF
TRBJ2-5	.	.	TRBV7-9	TGTGCCAGCAGCTTAAGGGGGGCCCTGCAAGAGACCCAGTACTTC	CASSLRGALQETQYF
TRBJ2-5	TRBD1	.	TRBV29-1	TGCAGCGTTGGGGGGACAGGGCCCGGGGCCCAGTACTTC	CSVGGTGPGAQYF
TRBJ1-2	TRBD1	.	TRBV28	TGTGCCAGCAGTTTAAGACAGGGTCTATGTACCTTC	CASSLRQGLCTF
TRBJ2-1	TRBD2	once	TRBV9	TGTGCCAGCAGCGTAGGTACTAGCGGGGGGGCCGTGTACGGTGAGCAGTTCTTC	CASSVGTSGGAVYGEQFF
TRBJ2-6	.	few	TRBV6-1	TGTGCCAGCAGAACAGACTCTGGGGCCAACGTCCTGACTTTC	CASRTDSGANVLTF
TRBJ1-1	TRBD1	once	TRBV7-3	TGTGCCAGCAGCCAAGGAGGACAGGCTGCTGAAGCTTTCTTT	CASSQGGQAAEAFF
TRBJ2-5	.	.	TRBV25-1	TGTGCCAGCAGTGAGTGGAAGGGGGTCCAAGAGACCCAGTACTTC	CASSEWKGVQETQYF
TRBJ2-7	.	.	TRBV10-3	TGTGCCATCAGTGATCGGAGGCAGGCGAGGACGCCCTACGAGCAGTACTTC	CAISDRRQARTPYEQYF
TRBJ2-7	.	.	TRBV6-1	TGTGCCAGCAGTGAGACAGGTAGCCCTTCCTACGAGCAGTACTTC	CASSETGSPSYEQYF
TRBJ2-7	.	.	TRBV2	TGTGCCAGCAGTGAAGCGGGCTTGCGATCTTCCTCCTACGAGCAGTACTTC	CASSEAGLRSSSYEQYF
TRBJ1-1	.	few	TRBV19	TGTGCCACCCTGGGAAGGACTGAAGCTTTCTTT	CATLGRTEAFF
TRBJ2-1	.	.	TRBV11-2	TGTGCCAGCAGCCCTGGACCGGTAGAGCAGTTCTTC	CASSPGPVEQFF
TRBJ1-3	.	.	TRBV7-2	TGTGCCAGCAGCCCCTCAGGATCAGGAAACACCATATATTTT	CASSPSGSGNTIYF
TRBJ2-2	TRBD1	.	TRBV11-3	TGTGCCAGCCGACAGGGTAGAACCGGGGAGCTGTTTTTT	CASRQGRTGELFF
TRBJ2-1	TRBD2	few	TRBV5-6	TGTGCCAGCAGCTTGGTTGTTACTAGCGGGGACAATGAGCAGTTCTTC	CASSLVVTSGDNEQFF
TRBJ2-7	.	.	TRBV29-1	TGCAGCGTTGTGATATACAAGGGTTCTCTCTACGAGCAGTACTTC	CSVVIYKGSLYEQYF
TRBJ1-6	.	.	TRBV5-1	TGCGCCAGCAGCTTGGAAGGGTCCGGGAAGAAACCCCTCCACTTT	CASSLEGSGKKPLHF
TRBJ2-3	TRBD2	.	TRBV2	TGTGCCAGCAGTCTCTCCGGACTAGCGGGAGGGACAGATACGCAGTATTTT	CASSLSGLAGGTDTQYF
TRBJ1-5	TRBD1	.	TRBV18	TGTGCCAGCTCACCACGCGAAGGGGGCCCTAATCAGCCCCAGCATTTT	CASSPREGGPNQPQHF
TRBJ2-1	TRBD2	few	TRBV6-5	TGTGCCAGCAGTTCCAGGACTAGCGGGAGGGGCAATGAGCAGTTCTTC	CASSSRTSGRGNEQFF
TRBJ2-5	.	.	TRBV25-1	TGTGCCAGCAGCCCGTTAAAGACCCAGTACTTC	CASSPLKTQYF
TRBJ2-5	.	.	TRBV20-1	TGCAGTGCTAGGTTGGAAGAGACCCAGTACTTC	CSARLEETQYF
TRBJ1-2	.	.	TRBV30	TGTGCCTGGAGCATCATTGATGGCTACACCTTC	CAWSIIDGYTF
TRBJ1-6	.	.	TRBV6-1	TGTGCCAGCAGTGAAGCACCAGGGGCCTCCTCATCACCCCTCCACTTT	CASSEAPGASSSPLHF
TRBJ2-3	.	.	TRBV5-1	TGCGCCAGCAGCTCCAACAGGGACACAGATACGCAGTATTTT	CASSSNRDTDTQYF
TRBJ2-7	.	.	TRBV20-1	TGCAGTGGGCAGTACACCTACGAGCAGTACTTC	CSGQYTYEQYF
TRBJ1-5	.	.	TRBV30	TGTGCCTGGAGTGGACCCAATCAGCCCCAGCATTTT	CAWSGPNQPQHF
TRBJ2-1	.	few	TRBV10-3	TGTGCCATCAACGGCGGGGGCACGATCGATGAGCAGTTCTTC	CAINGGGTIDEQFF
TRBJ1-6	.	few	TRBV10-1	TGCGCCAGCAGTGGACAGAATTCACCCCTCCACTTT	CASSGQNSPLHF
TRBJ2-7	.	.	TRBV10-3	TGTGCCACGGGGGACGCCAAGACTAGACACTACGAGCAGTACTTC	CATGDAKTRHYEQYF
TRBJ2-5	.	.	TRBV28	TGTGCCAGCAGCGCCCCGCTAGCTCCGAGACAAGAGACCCAGTACTTC	CASSAPLAPRQETQYF
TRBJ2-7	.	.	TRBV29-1	TGCAGCGTTCGGGACAACTCCTACGAGCAGTACTTC	CSVRDNSYEQYF
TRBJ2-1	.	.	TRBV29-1	TGCAGCGTTGGGTATCGGGACATAGGCTCCTACAATGAGCAGTTCTTC	CSVGYRDIGSYNEQFF